Listed below are T cell receptor beta chains from one sample, sequenced in a study of CD8+ T cells in alopecia areata. Using immunoSEQ multiplex PCR, the repertoire was profiled, and TCRdb retains in-frame clones only, with some absent. Of about 190,000 clones detected, more than 55% appear once; the ten largest clones hold about 1.3%. Source: CD4+ T cells sorted from blood, taken at approximately week 50, from a patient treated with tofacitinib. The receptors were gathered from a human donor with alopecia areata. The CDR3 runs from the conserved cysteine through the conserved F or W. The D gene is left open where the match is weak. For some rows the clone size is stated as once, few or many, or as a class when expanded; others skip it.

d_call j_call clone_size v_call cdr3_nt cdr3_aa
TRBD2 TRBJ2-1 few TRBV5-6 TGTGCCAGCAGCTCAATGACTAGCGGGGACTACAATGAGCAGTTCTTC CASSSMTSGDYNEQFF
TRBD2 TRBJ2-1 once TRBV7-9 TGTGCCAGCAGCGAGGGACTAGCGGGGGTGAATGAGCAGTTCTTC CASSEGLAGVNEQFF
TRBD1 TRBJ2-2 - TRBV5-1 TGCGCCAGCAGCTTGGTTCCCCGGACAGGGGGCCCTGGATCCACCGGGGAGCTGTTTTTT CASSLVPRTGGPGSTGELFF
TRBD2 TRBJ2-1 few TRBV29-1 TGCAGCGTTGTAATAGCGGGGGGACCGGAGCAGTTCTTC CSVVIAGGPEQFF
- TRBJ2-7 - TRBV29-1 TGCAGCGTTGCGGCATCTCCATCCAGATACGAGCAGTACTTC CSVAASPSRYEQYF
- TRBJ2-7 - TRBV7-2 TGTGCCAGCAGCATCCTTGGCTCCTACGAGCAGTACTTC CASSILGSYEQYF
TRBD1 TRBJ2-3 few TRBV5-1 TGCGCCAGCAGCGACAAAAGGACAGGGGGAGCAGATACGCAGTATTTT CASSDKRTGGADTQYF
TRBD1 TRBJ1-2 - TRBV2 TGTGCCAGCAGTCGGACAGGCAATAACTATGGCTACACCTTC CASSRTGNNYGYTF
- TRBJ1-1 - TRBV29-1 TGCAGCGGCCTGGGCTTCGCTAGACAGAACACTGAAGCTTTCTTT CSGLGFARQNTEAFF
- TRBJ1-1 - TRBV27 TGTGCCAGCAGTTGGGGCACATCCACTGAAGCTTTCTTT CASSWGTSTEAFF
TRBD2 TRBJ2-3 few TRBV15 TGTGCCACCAGCATCGGGGGGGACACAGATACGCAGTATTTT CATSIGGDTDTQYF
TRBD1 TRBJ1-1 - TRBV29-1 TGCAGCGTTGAAGACCAGGGACAGGGGTTGGGTGAAGCTTTCTTT CSVEDQGQGLGEAFF
- TRBJ2-3 - TRBV18 TGTGCCAGCTCACCGGGGATAACGAGCGACGATACGCAGTATTTT CASSPGITSDDTQYF
- TRBJ1-6 - TRBV11-2 TGTGCCAGCAGCTTCGATATGGGGTTTGGATCACCCCTCCACTTT CASSFDMGFGSPLHF
- TRBJ2-1 - TRBV9 TGTGCCAGCAGCGTACTAGACAATGAGCAGTTCTTC CASSVLDNEQFF
- TRBJ1-5 - TRBV10-3 TGTGCCATCAGTGAGTCGGACAGTAGCAATCAGCCCCAGCATTTT CAISESDSSNQPQHF
- TRBJ1-6 few TRBV19 TGTGCCAGTAGTATTGCAGGGGCGTATTCACCCCTCCACTTT CASSIAGAYSPLHF
- TRBJ2-5 few TRBV5-1 TGCGCCAGCAGCCCGGAGGGGGAGACCCAGTACTTC CASSPEGETQYF
- TRBJ1-5 - TRBV5-1 TGCGCCAGCAGCTTGGGGGATCCAGGGCAGCCCCAGCATTTT CASSLGDPGQPQHF
TRBD1 TRBJ2-7 - TRBV29-1 TGCAGCGTTACGCCTCGGGACAGGGTTTACGAGCAGTACTTC CSVTPRDRVYEQYF